A selection of T cell receptor beta chains follows, all from one sample in a study of Graves' ophthalmopathy and Graves' hyperthyroidism. One entry per CDR3 protein, called by TCRdb with MiXCR from the multiplex PCR reads. The sample carries over 150,000 distinct CDR3 sequences, roughly two fifths recorded once. Sequenced input: peripheral blood. These receptors were collected from a woman in her thirties or forties with Graves' ophthalmopathy. Both conserved end residues are part of each CDR3. Each record gives: clone size, J gene, D gene, V gene, CDR3 protein, CDR3 DNA. A D gene is named only where the DNA matches it firmly. The size field is filled for only some rows; it gives once, few, many or a size class.

size: .; J: TRBJ2-7; D: TRBD1; V: TRBV2; CDR3: CASSDYETGGNNYEQYF; DNA: TGTGCCAGCAGTGACTACGAGACAGGGGGCAACAACTACGAGCAGTACTTC
size: many; J: TRBJ1-2; D: .; V: TRBV30; CDR3: CASNPISNYGYTF; DNA: TGTGCCTCCAATCCTATCTCTAACTATGGCTACACCTTC
size: many; J: TRBJ2-2; D: .; V: TRBV11-1; CDR3: CASSEFTGELFF; DNA: TGTGCCAGCAGCGAATTTACCGGGGAGCTGTTTTTT
size: many; J: TRBJ1-2; D: .; V: TRBV6-5; CDR3: CASSYGGVEGYTF; DNA: TGTGCCAGCAGTTACGGCGGGGTGGAGGGCTACACCTTC
size: .; J: TRBJ2-5; D: TRBD2; V: TRBV12-3/TRBV12-4; CDR3: CASSPPTSGQETQYF; DNA: TGTGCCAGCAGTCCCCCAACTAGCGGTCAAGAGACCCAGTACTTC
size: many; J: TRBJ2-7; D: .; V: TRBV13; CDR3: CASSSQGREQYF; DNA: TGTGCCAGCAGCTCACAGGGACGCGAGCAGTACTTC
size: many; J: TRBJ2-7; D: TRBD1; V: TRBV10-2; CDR3: CASSELTGLPYEQYF; DNA: TGCGCCAGCAGTGAGTTGACAGGGCTACCCTACGAGCAGTACTTC
size: many; J: TRBJ1-6; D: .; V: TRBV28; CDR3: CASRDSLNSPLHF; DNA: TGTGCCAGCAGAGACAGCCTAAATTCACCCCTCCACTTT
size: .; J: TRBJ1-1; D: TRBD1; V: TRBV12-3/TRBV12-4; CDR3: CASSPGGTVEAFF; DNA: TGTGCCAGCAGTCCCGGGGGGACAGTTGAAGCTTTCTTT
size: many; J: TRBJ1-6; D: .; V: TRBV3-1; CDR3: CASSLHNSPLHF; DNA: TGTGCCAGCAGCCTCCACAATTCACCCCTCCACTTT
size: .; J: TRBJ2-7; D: .; V: TRBV5-1; CDR3: CASTGDASSYEQYF; DNA: TGCGCCAGTACCGGAGACGCAAGCTCCTACGAGCAGTACTTC
size: many; J: TRBJ1-6; D: .; V: TRBV10-2; CDR3: CASSVRGEDSPLHF; DNA: TGCGCCAGCAGTGTAAGAGGTGAGGATTCACCCCTCCACTTT
size: .; J: TRBJ2-5; D: .; V: TRBV6-7; CDR3: CASSQDSYQETQYF; DNA: TGTGCCAGCAGCCAAGACTCGTACCAAGAGACCCAGTACTTC
size: many; J: TRBJ1-6; D: .; V: TRBV15; CDR3: CATSRNTDSPLHF; DNA: TGTGCCACCAGCAGGAACACCGATTCACCCCTCCACTTT
size: many; J: TRBJ2-4; D: .; V: TRBV20-1; CDR3: CSARGGGRGKNIQYF; DNA: TGCAGTGCTAGAGGGGGAGGCAGGGGCAAAAACATTCAGTACTTC
size: .; J: TRBJ1-2; D: .; V: TRBV30; CDR3: CAWRGLSRNYGYTF; DNA: TGTGCCTGGAGAGGGCTTAGCAGAAACTATGGCTACACCTTC
size: many; J: TRBJ1-1; D: .; V: TRBV5-1; CDR3: CASSLVQMNTEAFF; DNA: TGCGCCAGCAGCTTGGTCCAGATGAACACTGAAGCTTTCTTT
size: .; J: TRBJ1-1; D: .; V: TRBV12-3/TRBV12-4; CDR3: CASRIGTLVAEAFF; DNA: TGTGCCAGCAGAATAGGGACCCTCGTTGCTGAAGCTTTCTTT
size: .; J: TRBJ1-6; D: .; V: TRBV12-3/TRBV12-4; CDR3: CASTVGRSPLHF; DNA: TGTGCCAGCACAGTAGGGCGTTCACCCCTCCACTTT
size: .; J: TRBJ2-7; D: TRBD2; V: TRBV12-3/TRBV12-4; CDR3: CASSAGTSGKYEQYF; DNA: TGTGCCAGCAGTGCAGGGACTAGCGGTAAATACGAGCAGTACTTC
size: .; J: TRBJ2-7; D: TRBD1; V: TRBV28; CDR3: CASSLTPGTGGYEQYF; DNA: TGTGCCAGCAGTTTAACCCCCGGGACAGGGGGCTACGAGCAGTACTTC
size: many; J: TRBJ2-7; D: TRBD2; V: TRBV2; CDR3: CASRLAGPSSYEQYF; DNA: TGTGCCAGCAGATTAGCGGGACCCAGCTCCTACGAGCAGTACTTC
size: .; J: TRBJ2-7; D: .; V: TRBV6-1; CDR3: CASSPGGSYGYEQYF; DNA: TGTGCCAGCAGCCCCGGGGGTAGCTATGGCTACGAGCAGTACTTC
size: many; J: TRBJ2-5; D: TRBD1; V: TRBV5-1; CDR3: CASNQPGTGRRRYQETQYF; DNA: TGCGCCAGCAATCAACCAGGGACAGGGCGTCGGAGGTACCAAGAGACCCAGTACTTC
size: many; J: TRBJ2-5; D: TRBD2; V: TRBV4-1; CDR3: CASSQAGTSEETQYF; DNA: TGCGCCAGCAGCCAAGCCGGGACTAGCGAAGAGACCCAGTACTTC
size: many; J: TRBJ1-5; D: .; V: TRBV29-1; CDR3: CSVRGGTDQPQHF; DNA: TGCAGCGTCAGAGGAGGGACGGATCAGCCCCAGCATTTT
size: many; J: TRBJ2-7; D: TRBD1; V: TRBV12-3/TRBV12-4; CDR3: CASRLGQGNYEQYF; DNA: TGTGCCAGCAGACTGGGACAGGGTAACTACGAGCAGTACTTC
size: .; J: TRBJ2-5; D: TRBD1; V: TRBV6-2/TRBV6-3; CDR3: CASRQQGASETQYF; DNA: TGTGCCAGCAGGCAACAGGGGGCGTCGGAGACCCAGTACTTC
size: .; J: TRBJ1-1; D: TRBD1; V: TRBV12-3/TRBV12-4; CDR3: CASRRTGITEAFF; DNA: TGTGCCAGCAGGAGGACAGGTATCACTGAAGCTTTCTTT
size: many; J: TRBJ2-1; D: TRBD1; V: TRBV29-1; CDR3: CSVNIQGWRNEQFF; DNA: TGCAGCGTAAATATACAGGGGTGGCGGAATGAGCAGTTCTTC
size: .; J: TRBJ1-1; D: .; V: TRBV6-2/TRBV6-3; CDR3: CASSDRFNTEAFF; DNA: TGTGCCAGCAGTGACAGGTTTAACACTGAAGCTTTCTTT
size: many; J: TRBJ1-1; D: .; V: TRBV27; CDR3: CASSSPLGNTEAFF; DNA: TGTGCCAGCAGTTCCCCGCTGGGGAACACTGAAGCTTTCTTT
size: many; J: TRBJ1-2; D: .; V: TRBV6-2/TRBV6-3; CDR3: CASSYSQGNYGYTF; DNA: TGTGCCAGCAGCTACTCCCAGGGTAACTATGGCTACACCTTC
size: few; J: TRBJ1-1; D: .; V: TRBV12-3/TRBV12-4; CDR3: CASGQRPNTEAFF; DNA: TGTGCCAGCGGACAACGGCCGAACACTGAAGCTTTCTTT
size: many; J: TRBJ2-2; D: TRBD2; V: TRBV19; CDR3: CASSIQIAGDTGELFF; DNA: TGTGCCAGTAGTATACAAATAGCGGGAGACACCGGGGAGCTGTTTTTT
size: few; J: TRBJ2-5; D: .; V: TRBV12-3/TRBV12-4; CDR3: CASSPAGTPPYF; DNA: TGTGCCAGCAGTCCCGCCGGGACACCACCGTACTTC
size: many; J: TRBJ1-5; D: .; V: TRBV28; CDR3: CASSLFGASNQPQHF; DNA: TGTGCCAGCAGTTTATTTGGGGCCAGCAATCAGCCCCAGCATTTT
size: .; J: TRBJ2-5; D: .; V: TRBV7-6; CDR3: CASSVTQETQYF; DNA: TGTGCCAGCAGCGTAACACAAGAGACCCAGTACTTC
size: .; J: TRBJ2-7; D: TRBD1; V: TRBV19; CDR3: CASSIVDRGNGEQYF; DNA: TGTGCCAGTAGTATAGTCGACAGGGGGAACGGCGAGCAGTACTTC
size: many; J: TRBJ2-1; D: TRBD2; V: TRBV2; CDR3: CASSDGATSGRPSSYNEQFF; DNA: TGTGCCAGCAGTGACGGGGCAACTAGCGGGAGGCCGAGCTCCTACAATGAGCAGTTCTTC
size: few; J: TRBJ1-1; D: .; V: TRBV2; CDR3: CASVDQGRGTEAFF; DNA: TGTGCCAGCGTGGATCAGGGGAGGGGCACTGAAGCTTTCTTT
size: medium-sized; J: TRBJ1-2; D: TRBD1; V: TRBV12-3/TRBV12-4; CDR3: CASSTGTGIYTF; DNA: TGTGCCAGCAGCACTGGGACAGGAATCTACACCTTC
size: many; J: TRBJ1-2; D: TRBD1; V: TRBV27; CDR3: CASRDRVVDGYTF; DNA: TGTGCCAGCAGGGACAGGGTCGTCGATGGCTACACCTTC
size: many; J: TRBJ2-4; D: TRBD2; V: TRBV4-1; CDR3: CASSQGVTSGRQNIQYF; DNA: TGCGCCAGCAGCCAAGGTGTGACTAGCGGACGACAAAACATTCAGTACTTC
size: many; J: TRBJ2-7; D: .; V: TRBV2; CDR3: CASRDRQTTYEQYF; DNA: TGTGCCAGCAGGGACCGACAGACAACCTACGAGCAGTACTTC
size: .; J: TRBJ1-1; D: .; V: TRBV6-9; CDR3: CASSLGVAFF; DNA: TGTGCCAGCAGCTTAGGGGTAGCTTTCTTT
size: many; J: TRBJ1-5; D: .; V: TRBV7-9; CDR3: CASSLGSYQPQHF; DNA: TGTGCCAGCAGCTTAGGCAGTTATCAGCCCCAGCATTTT
size: many; J: TRBJ2-3; D: TRBD2; V: TRBV2; CDR3: CASRGGLAGTDTQYF; DNA: TGTGCCAGCAGAGGGGGACTAGCGGGAACAGATACGCAGTATTTT
size: .; J: TRBJ2-5; D: TRBD1; V: TRBV11-2; CDR3: CASLGTDQETQYF; DNA: TGTGCCAGCCTCGGGACAGACCAAGAGACCCAGTACTTC
size: .; J: TRBJ2-5; D: .; V: TRBV12-3/TRBV12-4; CDR3: CASSPPSGTLETQYF; DNA: TGTGCCAGCAGTCCCCCCTCCGGGACACTGGAGACCCAGTACTTC
size: .; J: TRBJ1-5; D: .; V: TRBV12-3/TRBV12-4; CDR3: CASTPSGAFYSNQPQHF; DNA: TGTGCCAGCACCCCAAGTGGAGCATTTTATAGCAATCAGCCCCAGCATTTT
size: .; J: TRBJ2-7; D: TRBD1; V: TRBV7-2; CDR3: CASSFTGGTYEQYF; DNA: TGTGCCAGCAGCTTCACAGGGGGCACCTACGAGCAGTACTTC
size: once; J: TRBJ2-5; D: TRBD2; V: TRBV7-2; CDR3: CASSLDLTWAGEYF; DNA: TGTGCCAGCAGCTTAGATCTGACCTGGGCGGGAGAGTACTTC
size: .; J: TRBJ2-7; D: TRBD2; V: TRBV6-2/TRBV6-3; CDR3: CASTPQREGAYEQYF; DNA: TGTGCCAGCACTCCCCAACGGGAGGGGGCCTACGAGCAGTACTTC
size: many; J: TRBJ2-7; D: .; V: TRBV5-1; CDR3: CASSYWAGDYEQYF; DNA: TGCGCCAGCAGCTATTGGGCAGGAGACTACGAGCAGTACTTC
size: .; J: TRBJ1-2; D: .; V: TRBV24-1; CDR3: CATSEAAGTGDPYGYTF; DNA: TGTGCCACCAGTGAGGCGGCCGGGACTGGCGATCCCTATGGCTACACCTTC
size: many; J: TRBJ1-2; D: .; V: TRBV28; CDR3: CASSFNDGYTF; DNA: TGTGCCAGCAGTTTTAATGATGGCTACACCTTC
size: few; J: TRBJ2-7; D: .; V: TRBV12-3/TRBV12-4; CDR3: CASSRATGQLTSYEQYF; DNA: TGTGCCAGCAGTCGCGCAACCGGACAGTTGACTTCCTACGAGCAGTACTTC
size: many; J: TRBJ2-7; D: .; V: TRBV5-8; CDR3: CASSLEGSGTYEQYF; DNA: TGTGCCAGCAGCTTGGAGGGTAGCGGAACCTACGAGCAGTACTTC
size: .; J: TRBJ1-2; D: .; V: TRBV11-2; CDR3: CASSGTGAQSNYGYTF; DNA: TGTGCCAGCAGCGGCACAGGAGCCCAGAGTAACTATGGCTACACCTTC